Listed here are 32 T cell receptor beta chains from one sample, sequenced in a study of shared clonotypes between healthy human individuals. Sequenced by immunoSEQ multiplex PCR; TCRdb stores in-frame clones only, minus some. The sample has some 1,100,000 clones, approximately 80% seen once; the top ten hold 0.4% to 0.55%. Source material: memory CD4+ T cells from PBMCs. The sample's subset: CD45RA-negative fraction. These receptor sequences come from a man younger than 30 in good health. Some clones in this sample may be carry-over from other donors' samples.

The chain employs TRBV5-1 and TRBJ1-6; the match to TRBD1 covers 7 bases. Trimming removed 2 bases from V and 5 bases from J; junction bases left unmatched: 4. Germline values: CDR1 SGHRS, CDR2 YFSETQ. The CDR3 extends over 15 amino acids. The CDR3 DNA reads TGCGCCAGCAGCTTTTTACAGGGGAATAATTCACCCCTCCACTTT. It translates to CASSFLQGNNSPLHF.

V and J are TRBV7-2 and TRBJ2-1; unclear D gene. CDR1 SGHTA and CDR2 FQGNSA come from the germline V gene. With 8 bases removed from V and 3 bases from J, the gap between germline ends came to 8 bases. The CDR3 loop spans 12 amino acids. The DNA of the CDR3 is TGTGCCAGCCAGACGGACTACAATGAGCAGTTCTTC. Translating it yields CASQTDYNEQFF.

The rearrangement links TRBV5-1 to TRBJ2-3; 8 bases line up with TRBD2. Looked up from germline, CDR1 is SGHRS and CDR2 is YFSETQ. V was pared by 1 base and J by 5 bases, with 3 bases of the junction left unmatched. The CDR3 is 14 residues long. Here the CDR3 reads CASSLPGGEDTQYF. The CDR3 DNA reads as TGCGCCAGCAGCTTGCCGGGAGGGGAAGATACGCAGTATTTT.

The genes are TRBV27 and TRBJ1-5, with D possibly TRBD1 on 5 matching bases. Germline values: CDR1 MNHEY, CDR2 SMNVEV (reference sequence). This CDR3 has 13 residues. V shed 6 bases and J shed 11 bases, with 17 bases lying between them. Here the CDR3 reads CASSPRGVVAQHF. The CDR3 DNA follows: TGTGCCAGCAGCCCCCGGGGCGTCGTCGCCCAGCATTTT.

As for this clone: A read error may produce the germline difference seen at one junction end. Other DNA sequences from this sample encode an identical CDR3 as well. The chain carries TRBV4-1 and TRBJ2-6, with D perhaps assigned TRBD1 or TRBD2 (5 bases each). This CDR3 has 15 amino acids. Germline V gene sequence: CDR1 MGHRA, CDR2 YSYEKL. CDR3 in DNA: TGCGCCAGCAGCCAAACGGGGCCTGGGGCTAACGTCCTGACTTTC. Its translation: CASSQTGPGANVLTF.

The chain links TRBV18 to TRBJ2-2; a weak D match, TRBD1 (5 bases). The germline V gene encodes CDR1 KGHSH and CDR2 LQKENI. The CDR3 is 13 residues long. Trimming took 1 base from V and 7 from J, leaving 7 bases between them. Here the CDR3 reads CASSPRGSGELFF. CDR3 bases: TGTGCCAGCTCACCACGGGGCAGCGGGGAGCTGTTTTTT.

This chain joins TRBV4-1 and TRBJ2-7; D remains ambiguous. Germline V gives CDR1 MGHRA, CDR2 YSYEKL. CDR3 length equals 11 residues. With 2 bases removed from V and 3 bases from J, the gap between germline ends came to 2 bases. This chain's CDR3 is CASSQSYEQYF. The CDR3 nucleotides are TGCGCCAGCAGCCAAAGCTACGAGCAGTACTTC.

This clone turned up a few times. J is TRBJ2-5 and V is TRBV7-8; D ambiguous. Deletions cut 0 bases from V and 0 bases from J, with 8 bases between. CDR3 size: 15 residues. In germline, CDR1 is SGHVS, CDR2 FQNEAQ. CDR3: CASSLAGRHQETQYF. CDR3 DNA sequence: TGTGCCAGCAGCTTAGCGGGCAGACACCAAGAGACCCAGTACTTC.

This clone appeared many times. V usage is TRBV4-2 and J usage is TRBJ1-2; 8 bases fit TRBD1. Germline CDR1 LGHNA, CDR2 YNFKEQ. The CDR3 loop spans 14 amino acids. Trimming cost V 6 bases and J 3 bases; bases outside gene matches: 6. CDR3 DNA sequence: TGTGCCAGCAGGACGACAGGGGTGGACTATGGCTACACCTTC. It is translated as CASRTTGVDYGYTF.

This clone was seen repeatedly, ten times or more. This chain links TRBV5-1 with TRBJ2-3; TRBD1 or TRBD2 may be the D gene (6 bases each). The CDR3 spans 14 residues. Germline V gene sequence: CDR1 SGHRS, CDR2 YFSETQ. V lost 3 bases and J 4 bases, leaving 12 bases between the germline ends. Here the CDR3 reads CASSSMGGPDTQYF. DNA for the CDR3: TGCGCCAGCAGCTCTATGGGGGGCCCAGATACGCAGTATTTT.

Details on this clone: The sample has other DNA sequences that encode this CDR3 too. This chain links TRBV7-9 with TRBJ1-4; D gene unclear. The germline CDR1 and CDR2 sequences are SEHNR and FQNEAQ (reference sequence). This CDR3 comprises 11 residues. Deletions cut 4 bases from V and 10 bases from J, with 7 bases between. CDR3 DNA: TGTGCCAGCAGCTACAAGGGAAAACTGTTTTTT. This gives the protein CASSYKGKLFF.

This chain joins TRBV27 and TRBJ1-3; unclear D gene. The germline V and J ends were trimmed by 4 bases and 6 bases, with 13 bases remaining between them. This CDR3 comprises 14 residues. From germline, CDR1 is MNHEY and CDR2 SMNVEV (reference sequence). The CDR3, as DNA: TGTGCCAGCAGTTCATATGGGTCGTTAAACACCATATATTTT. It yields the protein CASSSYGSLNTIYF.

The chain employs TRBV2 and TRBJ1-1; D call uncertain. Deletions cut 7 bases from V and 1 base from J, with 10 bases between. The length of the CDR3 is 13 residues. Germline values: CDR1 SNHLY, CDR2 FYNNEI. CDR3 in amino acids: CASTLTRNTEAFF. CDR3 bases: TGTGCCAGCACCCTAACCAGGAACACTGAAGCTTTCTTT.

This rearrangement joins TRBV28 to TRBJ1-3, with a possible D match to TRBD1 (6 bases). V was shortened by 5 bases and J by 4 bases, with 12 bases between the two germline ends. The CDR3 consists of 14 residues. Germline values: CDR1 MDHEN, CDR2 SYDVKM. This chain's CDR3 is CASSDDRPGNTIYF. The CDR3 DNA follows: TGTGCCAGCAGTGATGACAGGCCCGGAAACACCATATATTTT.

The chain recombines TRBV6-1 with TRBJ2-1; either TRBD1 or TRBD2 may fit D (6 bases each). The CDR3 covers 15 residues. V lost 2 bases and J lost 7, with 15 bases in between. CDR1 and CDR2 (germline): MNHNS, SASEGT. The CDR3 is CASSESPGARNEQFF. In nucleotides, the CDR3 is TGTGCCAGCAGTGAAAGCCCGGGGGCTCGGAATGAGCAGTTCTTC.

The chain couples TRBV28 to TRBJ2-2; D is possibly TRBD1 or TRBD2 (6 bases each). Germline V lookup: CDR1 MDHEN, CDR2 SYDVKM. The germline V and J ends were trimmed by 7 bases and 4 bases, with 10 bases remaining between them. CDR3 length: 13 residues. This CDR3 is CASKGGGTGELFF. The CDR3 bases are TGTGCCAGCAAGGGGGGTGGCACCGGGGAGCTGTTTTTT.

The rearrangement links TRBV6-8 to TRBJ2-1, with 13 bases that match TRBD2. This CDR3 is 18 amino acids long. Looked up from germline, CDR1 is MNHGY and CDR2 is SAAAGT. V dropped 4 bases and J dropped 0; count of bases not matched to a gene: 6. CDR3 sequence reads: CASSSPGLAGLSYNEQFF. Written as DNA, the CDR3 is TGTGCCAGCAGTTCCCCGGGACTAGCGGGACTCTCCTACAATGAGCAGTTCTTC.

This clone was seen at least ten times. This rearrangement joins TRBV14 to TRBJ2-1; TRBD1 aligns across 7 bases. Unmatched junction bases numbered 12, after V lost 5 bases and J lost 8 bases. Germline CDR1 is SGHDN and CDR2 is FVKESK. The CDR3 runs to 15 residues. The CDR3 DNA reads as TGTGCCAGCAGCTCTGGACAGGCAGACGTCTATGAGCAGTTCTTC. Residues: CASSSGQADVYEQFF.

J is TRBJ2-1 and V is TRBV7-8; a weak D match, TRBD1 (6 bases). CDR1 and CDR2 (germline): SGHVS, FQNEAQ. V was cut by 5 bases and J by 7 bases, with 24 bases left in between. The CDR3 runs to 17 residues. CDR3 DNA sequence: TGTGCCAGCAGCCTAGGGGGTTCTTGGGGCTATTTAAATGAGCAGTTCTTC. Its protein is CASSLGGSWGYLNEQFF.

Note on this clone: This CDR3 is also generated by other DNA sequences in the sample. The chain has TRBV5-1 and TRBJ2-7; D is possibly TRBD2 (5 bases). Germline CDR1 and CDR2: SGHRS and YFSETQ. The V end was cut by 1 base, the J end by 0 bases, with 8 bases between. The CDR3 contains 14 residues. CDR3: CASSLSGSSYEQYF. The DNA of the CDR3 is TGCGCCAGCAGCTTGAGCGGTAGCTCCTACGAGCAGTACTTC.

The chain joins TRBV7-9 to TRBJ2-7; 14 bases fit TRBD2. CDR1 is SEHNR, CDR2 FQNEAQ, per germline (reference sequence). With 7 bases clipped from V and 6 bases from J, the junction kept 5 bases outside the gene matches. This CDR3 comprises 14 residues. The CDR3: CASTGLAGGGEQYF. As DNA, the CDR3 is TGTGCCAGCACCGGACTAGCGGGAGGAGGCGAGCAGTACTTC.

The CDR3 DNA follows: TGTGCCAGCAGTGAAGACATCTACTCCTACGAGCAGTACTTC. Residues: CASSEDIYSYEQYF. This rearrangement joins TRBV6-1 to TRBJ2-7; no reliable D call. Germline assignment: CDR1 MNHNS and CDR2 SASEGT. Between the trimmed V and J ends, which lost 1 base and 0 bases, there was a span of 7 bases. The CDR3 has 14 residues.

This clone was detected once. This chain links TRBV5-4 with TRBJ1-1, with D uncertain. Deletions cut 4 bases from V and 0 bases from J, with 7 bases between. This CDR3 is 13 amino acids long. CDR1 SGHNT and CDR2 YYREEE come from the germline V gene (reference sequence). CDR3 sequence (DNA): TGTGCCAGCAGCCCAAACCTGAACACTGAAGCTTTCTTT. Translation: CASSPNLNTEAFF. Combining the CDR3 with reference TRBV5-4 and TRBJ1-1 gives the whole variable domain ETGVTQSPTHLIKTRGQQVTLRCSSQSGHNTVSWYQQALGQGPQFIFQYYREEENGRGNFPPRFSGLQFPNYSSELNVNALELDDSALYLCASSPNLNTEAFFGQGTRLTVV.

This chain joins TRBV12-2 and TRBJ2-1; TRBD1, the table's D call, was not compared with the DNA. TRBV12-2 is annotated as a pseudogene. The CDR3 totals 18 residues. DNA of the CDR3: TGTGCAAGTCGCCCGTTCCGGGACAGGGTATTAAACTACAATGAGCAGTTCTTC. The encoded protein is CASRPFRDRVLNYNEQFF.

The genes are TRBV12-5 and TRBJ1-2; TRBD1 aligns across 11 bases. Trimming at V came to 6 bases and at J to 4 bases, leaving 7 bases not matched to a gene. The CDR3 has 15 residues. Germline assignment: CDR1 LGHNT and CDR2 FRNRAP. The CDR3 DNA sequence: TGTGCTAGTGGCCTAGGGACAGGGGGTGTCTATGGCTACACCTTC. Protein: CASGLGTGGVYGYTF. The full variable domain, with the rest looked up from reference TRBV12-5 and TRBJ1-2, is DARVTQTPRHKVTEMGQEVTMRCQPILGHNTVFWYRQTMMQGLELLAYFRNRAPLDDSGMPKDRFSAEMPDATLATLKIQPSEPRDSAVYFCASGLGTGGVYGYTFGSGTRLTVV.

This clone was recorded many times. Other DNA sequences of this sample code for an identical CDR3. The chain recombines TRBV5-1 with TRBJ1-5, with TRBD1 matching over 8 bases. The ends lost 4 bases at V and 3 bases at J; junction bases unmatched: 6. The CDR3 covers 15 residues. CDR1 SGHRS and CDR2 YFSETQ come from the germline V gene. DNA of the CDR3: TGCGCCAGCAGCGGGGGGACAGGCGACAATCAGCCCCAGCATTTT. Translating gives CASSGGTGDNQPQHF.

The J gene is TRBJ2-1, the V gene TRBV5-8; 8 nucleotides line up with TRBD2. The CDR3 extends over 18 amino acids. Germline CDR1 reads SGHTS; CDR2 reads YDEGEE. V shed 0 bases and J 6 bases; nucleotides not matched to a gene: 14. This CDR3 is CASSLVGSGSHVSNEQFF. The CDR3 bases are TGTGCCAGCAGCTTGGTTGGCAGCGGGAGCCATGTCAGCAATGAGCAGTTCTTC.

The V gene is TRBV2, the J gene TRBJ2-5, with TRBD2 as a possible D gene (5 bases). The CDR3 extends over 13 amino acids. The ends were cut back, 7 bases at V and 5 bases at J, with 14 bases in the middle. Per germline, CDR1 SNHLY and CDR2 FYNNEI. CDR3: CASTRESDETQYF. In DNA, the CDR3 is TGTGCCAGCACGAGGGAAAGTGATGAGACCCAGTACTTC.

This chain links TRBV5-5 with TRBJ1-1; the D is unclear. CDR3 size: 19 residues. Trimming took off 3 bases at V and 0 bases at J, with 24 bases between the two ends. CDR1 SGHKS and CDR2 YYEKEE come from the germline V gene (reference sequence). The DNA of the CDR3 is TGTGCCAGCAGCTCCCAGGTGTCTAGAGGGCTGGTATTGAACACTGAAGCTTTCTTT. As protein: CASSSQVSRGLVLNTEAFF. The complete variable domain, with remaining parts taken from reference TRBV5-5 and TRBJ1-1, reads DAGVTQSPTHLIKTRGQQVTLRCSPISGHKSVSWYQQVLGQGPQFIFQYYEKEERGRGNFPDRFSARQFPNYSSELNVNALLLGDSALYLCASSSQVSRGLVLNTEAFFGQGTRLTVV.

The chain recombines TRBV28 with TRBJ1-2; 10 nucleotides match TRBD1. V dropped 6 bases and J dropped 8; count of bases not matched to a gene: 6. The CDR3 runs 13 residues. Per germline, CDR1 MDHEN and CDR2 SYDVKM. The chain's CDR3 is CASRAGTGDGYTF. CDR3 nucleotides: TGTGCCAGCAGAGCCGGGACAGGGGACGGCTACACCTTC.

The chain is built from TRBV7-2 and TRBJ1-4; D is uncertain. This CDR3 is 14 amino acids long. The germline CDR1 and CDR2 sequences are SGHTA and FQGNSA. Deletions cut 5 bases from V and 8 bases from J, with 15 bases between. In nucleotides, the CDR3 is TGTGCCAGCAGCGTTGCTGCCGGAAGAGAAAAACTGTTTTTT. Protein: CASSVAAGREKLFF.

The gene calls are TRBV5-1 and TRBJ2-6; D remains ambiguous. The CDR3 is 15 amino acids. Germline V lookup: CDR1 SGHRS, CDR2 YFSETQ. Trimming cost V 4 bases and J 1 base, with 9 bases left between them. Here the CDR3 reads CASSTDGSGANVLTF. The CDR3 coding sequence is TGCGCCAGCAGCACGGACGGATCTGGGGCCAACGTCCTGACTTTC.